Given below is one TCR beta chain in context. CDR3 size: 13 residues. Trimming left V 5 bases short and J 4 bases short, with 11 bases between. Germline V gives CDR1 MGHRA, CDR2 YSYEKL. Sequencing was performed with immunoSEQ multiplex PCR; in TCRdb, only in-frame clones are kept and a portion is missing. The sample records under 60,000 clones, 80% to 95% being singletons. The source of the sample is a study of blood T cell repertoires in COVID-19. The TCR was taken from a man aged 50 to 59 with active COVID-19. The chain employs TRBV4-1 and TRBJ2-5, with TRBD2 as a possible D gene (6 bases). The material sequenced was peripheral blood. CDR3 loop: CASSWDGGETQYF. DNA of the CDR3: TGCGCCAGCAGCTGGGACGGGGGAGAGACCCAGTACTTC.